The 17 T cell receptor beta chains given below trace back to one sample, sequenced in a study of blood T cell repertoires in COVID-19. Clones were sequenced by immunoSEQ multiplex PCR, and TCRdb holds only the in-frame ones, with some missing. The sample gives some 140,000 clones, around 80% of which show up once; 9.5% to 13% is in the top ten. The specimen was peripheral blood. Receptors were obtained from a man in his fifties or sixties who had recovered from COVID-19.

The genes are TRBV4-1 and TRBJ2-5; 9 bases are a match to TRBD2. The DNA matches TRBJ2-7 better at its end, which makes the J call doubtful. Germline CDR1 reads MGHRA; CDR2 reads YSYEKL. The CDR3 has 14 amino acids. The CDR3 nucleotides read TGCGCCAGCAGCCCAGGACTAGCGCCCCGCGAGCAGTACTTC. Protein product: CASSPGLAPREQYF.

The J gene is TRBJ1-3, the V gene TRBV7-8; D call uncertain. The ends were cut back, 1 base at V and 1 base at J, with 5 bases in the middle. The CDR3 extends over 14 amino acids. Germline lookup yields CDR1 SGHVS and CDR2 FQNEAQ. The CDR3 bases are TGTGCCAGCAGCTTAGGACTGTCTGGAAACACCATATATTTT. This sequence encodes CASSLGLSGNTIYF. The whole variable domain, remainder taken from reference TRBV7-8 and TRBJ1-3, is GAGVSQSPRYKVAKRGQDVALRCDPISGHVSLFWYQQALGQGPEFLTYFQNEAQLDKSGLPSDRFFAERPEGSVSTLKIQRTQQEDSAVYLCASSLGLSGNTIYFGEGSWLTVV.

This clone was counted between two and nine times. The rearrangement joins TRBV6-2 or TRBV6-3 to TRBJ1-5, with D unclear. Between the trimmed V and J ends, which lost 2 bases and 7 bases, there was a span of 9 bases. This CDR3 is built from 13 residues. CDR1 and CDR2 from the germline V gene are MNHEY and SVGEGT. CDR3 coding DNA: TGTGCCAGCAGTTACACAGTAACCCAGCCCCAGCATTTT. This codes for CASSYTVTQPQHF.

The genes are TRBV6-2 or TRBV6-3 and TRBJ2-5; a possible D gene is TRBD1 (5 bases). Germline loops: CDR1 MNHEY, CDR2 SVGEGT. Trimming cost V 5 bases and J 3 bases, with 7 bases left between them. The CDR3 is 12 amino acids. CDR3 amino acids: CASSPTEETQYF. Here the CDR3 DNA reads TGTGCCAGCAGTCCGACAGAAGAGACCCAGTACTTC.

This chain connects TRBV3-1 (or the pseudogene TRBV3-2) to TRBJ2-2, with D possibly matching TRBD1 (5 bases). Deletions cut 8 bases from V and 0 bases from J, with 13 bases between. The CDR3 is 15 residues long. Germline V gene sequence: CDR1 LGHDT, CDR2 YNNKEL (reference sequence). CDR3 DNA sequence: TGTGCCAGCCACCGGCAGGGAACGAACACCGGGGAGCTGTTTTTT. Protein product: CASHRQGTNTGELFF.

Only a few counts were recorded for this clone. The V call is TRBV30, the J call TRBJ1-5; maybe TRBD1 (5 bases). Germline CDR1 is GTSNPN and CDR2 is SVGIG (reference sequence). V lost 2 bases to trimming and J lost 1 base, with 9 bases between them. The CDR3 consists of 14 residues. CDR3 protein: CAWSTRVSNQPQHF. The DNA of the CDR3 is TGTGCCTGGAGTACCAGGGTAAGCAATCAGCCCCAGCATTTT. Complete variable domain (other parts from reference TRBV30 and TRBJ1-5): SQTIHQWPATLVQPVGSPLSLECTVEGTSNPNLYWYRQAAGRGLQLLFYSVGIGQISSEVPQNLSASRPQDRQFILSSKKLLLSDSGFYLCAWSTRVSNQPQHFGDGTRLSIL.

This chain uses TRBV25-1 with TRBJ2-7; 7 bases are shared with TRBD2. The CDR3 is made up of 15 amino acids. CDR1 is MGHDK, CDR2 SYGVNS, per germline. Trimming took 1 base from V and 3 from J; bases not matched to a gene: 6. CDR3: CASSESGGTNYEQYF. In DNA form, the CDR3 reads TGTGCCAGCAGTGAATCGGGCGGGACTAACTACGAGCAGTACTTC.

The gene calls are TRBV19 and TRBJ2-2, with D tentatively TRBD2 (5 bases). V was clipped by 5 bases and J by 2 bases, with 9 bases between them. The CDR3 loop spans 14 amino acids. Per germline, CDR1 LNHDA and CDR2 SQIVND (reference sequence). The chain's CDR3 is CASSEGVNTGELFF. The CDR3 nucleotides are TGTGCCAGTAGTGAGGGAGTAAACACCGGGGAGCTGTTTTTT.

For the CDR3, the DNA is TGTGCCAGTAGTACCCCGGGGGGGTTAGAGACCCAGTACTTC. Translation gives CASSTPGGLETQYF. The chain employs TRBV19 and TRBJ2-5, with 8 positions matching TRBD2. V lost 4 bases and J lost 4; bases outside the gene matches: 5. Germline V gives CDR1 LNHDA, CDR2 SQIVND (reference sequence). The CDR3 contains 14 residues.

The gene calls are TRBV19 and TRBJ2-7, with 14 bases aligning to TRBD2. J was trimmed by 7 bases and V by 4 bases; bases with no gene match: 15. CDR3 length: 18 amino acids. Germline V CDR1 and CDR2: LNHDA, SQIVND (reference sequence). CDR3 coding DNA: TGTGCCAGTAGTAGCCCCTCCCGGACTAGCGGGAGGATGGGGGAGCAGTACTTC. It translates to CASSSPSRTSGRMGEQYF.

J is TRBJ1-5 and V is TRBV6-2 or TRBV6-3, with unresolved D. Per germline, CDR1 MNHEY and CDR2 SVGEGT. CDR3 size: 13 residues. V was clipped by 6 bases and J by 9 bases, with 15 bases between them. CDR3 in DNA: TGTGCCAGCAGCCCTGAGTTAATTCGGCCCCAGCATTTT. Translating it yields CASSPELIRPQHF.

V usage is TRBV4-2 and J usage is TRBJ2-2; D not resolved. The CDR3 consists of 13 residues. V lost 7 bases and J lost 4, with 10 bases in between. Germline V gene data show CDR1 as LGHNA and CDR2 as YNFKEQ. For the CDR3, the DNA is TGTGCCAGCAAAACTGACATCACCGGGGAGCTGTTTTTT. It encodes CASKTDITGELFF.

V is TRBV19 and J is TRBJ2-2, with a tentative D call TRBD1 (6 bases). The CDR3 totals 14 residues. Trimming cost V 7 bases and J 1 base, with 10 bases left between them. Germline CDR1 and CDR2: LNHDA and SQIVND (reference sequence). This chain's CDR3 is CASKDRMNTGELFF. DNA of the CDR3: TGTGCCAGTAAGGACAGAATGAACACCGGGGAGCTGTTTTTT. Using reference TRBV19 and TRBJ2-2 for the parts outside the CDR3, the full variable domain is DGGITQSPKYLFRKEGQNVTLSCEQNLNHDAMYWYRQDPGQGLRLIYYSQIVNDFQKGDIAEGYSVSREKKESFPLTVTSAQKNPTAFYLCASKDRMNTGELFFGEGSRLTVL.

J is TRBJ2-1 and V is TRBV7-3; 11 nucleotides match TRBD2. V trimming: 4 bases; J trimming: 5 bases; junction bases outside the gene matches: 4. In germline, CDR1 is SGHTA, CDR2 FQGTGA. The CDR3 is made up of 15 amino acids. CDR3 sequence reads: CASSSSGRNDNEQFF. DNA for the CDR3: TGTGCCAGCAGCTCTAGCGGGAGGAACGACAATGAGCAGTTCTTC.

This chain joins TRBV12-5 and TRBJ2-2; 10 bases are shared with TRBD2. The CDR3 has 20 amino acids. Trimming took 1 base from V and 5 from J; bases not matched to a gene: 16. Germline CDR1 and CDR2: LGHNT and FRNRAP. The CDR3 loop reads CASGLAKASGREVYTGELFF. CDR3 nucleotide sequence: TGTGCTAGTGGTTTGGCCAAGGCTAGCGGGAGAGAAGTATATACCGGGGAGCTGTTTTTT.

The CDR3 nucleotides read TGTGCCAGCAGTCCGGCGTTAGCGGGAGGGAATGAGCAGTTCTTC. This encodes CASSPALAGGNEQFF. V gene TRBV7-2 combines with J gene TRBJ2-1, with 11 bases matching TRBD2. The CDR3 consists of 15 residues. Germline CDR1 SGHTA, CDR2 FQGNSA. The junction had 8 bases not matched to a gene; V was cut back by 6 bases and J by 7 bases.

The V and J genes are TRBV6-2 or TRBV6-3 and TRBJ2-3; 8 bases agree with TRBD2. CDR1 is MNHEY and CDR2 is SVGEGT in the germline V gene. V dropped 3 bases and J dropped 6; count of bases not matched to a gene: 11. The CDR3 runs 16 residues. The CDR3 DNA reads TGTGCCAGCAGTTATCCAGCTAGCGGGCGGCGCGATACGCAGTATTTT. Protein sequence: CASSYPASGRRDTQYF.